The 29 T cell receptor beta chains given below trace back to one sample, sequenced in a study of prognosis after radiotherapy for stage I lung cancer. Genomic DNA was subjected to two-round multiplex PCR for amplification of TCR beta CDR3. First-round PCR amplification was performed with primers specific to each TRBV and TRBJ gene. TCRdb re-called the multiplex PCR reads with MiXCR, one entry per CDR3 protein. The table shows tens of thousands of distinct CDR3 sequences, with around 38% occurring only once. Sequencing was performed on PBMCs, taken before or after stereotactic body radiation therapy (not recorded which). The source is a donor older than 45 with non-small cell lung cancer.

This clonotype came up many times. J is TRBJ2-5 and V is TRBV2; D ambiguous. CDR3 length: 12 residues. The V end was cut by 9 bases, the J end by 0 bases, with 8 bases between. Germline V CDR1 and CDR2: SNHLY, FYNNEI. The CDR3 DNA is TGTGCCAGTCGTGGGGACCAAGAGACCCAGTACTTC. Amino acid sequence: CASRGDQETQYF.

This clonotype was found many times. J is TRBJ1-5 and V is TRBV6-1; D is uncertain. Germline V CDR1 and CDR2: MNHNS, SASEGT. V was cut by 6 bases and J by 3 bases, with 21 bases left in between. The CDR3 consists of 17 residues. The CDR3 reads CASSLEYRANFNQPQHF. For the CDR3, the DNA is TGTGCCAGCAGCTTAGAGTACCGGGCCAACTTCAATCAGCCCCAGCATTTT.

In its sample, this clonotype was seen many times. The chain is built from TRBV10-3 and TRBJ2-1, with TRBD2 identical over 7 bases. The CDR3 extends over 14 amino acids. The germline V gene has CDR1 ENHRY and CDR2 SYGVKD. V gave up 4 bases and J gave up 5 bases; unmatched junction bases: 5. CDR3: CAISAVLADNEQFF. For the CDR3, the DNA is TGTGCCATCAGTGCGGTCCTAGCGGACAATGAGCAGTTCTTC.

The chain is built from TRBV20-1 and TRBJ2-3; 8 bases fit TRBD1. The CDR3 length is 12 residues. V shed 8 bases, J shed 3 bases, and the junction held 4 bases outside the gene matches. In germline, CDR1 is DFQATT, CDR2 SNEGSKA (reference sequence). The CDR3 here is CSTGQGTDTQYF. The CDR3 bases are TGCAGTACCGGACAGGGTACAGATACGCAGTATTTT.

This clonotype has a count of ten or more. The V and J genes are TRBV2 and TRBJ2-1, with D perhaps TRBD2 (6 bases). Germline V gives CDR1 SNHLY, CDR2 FYNNEI. V shed 7 bases and J shed 9 bases, with 13 bases lying between them. This CDR3 is 12 amino acids long. The CDR3 sequence: CASKEGLGEQFF. Here the CDR3 DNA reads TGTGCCAGCAAGGAGGGGTTGGGTGAGCAGTTCTTC.

This clonotype came up many times. This chain connects TRBV7-2 to TRBJ2-5, with D unclear. Germline V CDR1 and CDR2: SGHTA, FQGNSA. The V end lost 1 base, the J end lost 9 bases, and 9 bases lay between the germline ends. The CDR3 has 12 residues. CDR3 residues: CASSLVGAAQYF. The CDR3 DNA reads as TGTGCCAGCAGCTTAGTCGGTGCGGCCCAGTACTTC.

The genes are TRBV6-2 or TRBV6-3 and TRBJ1-6; D is uncertain. CDR1 MNHEY and CDR2 SVGEGT come from the germline V gene. CDR3 length equals 12 residues. Trimming shortened V by 6 bases and J by 17 bases, and 17 bases separated the two germline ends. The CDR3 reads CASSLENSSVHF. DNA of the CDR3: TGTGCCAGCAGCCTTGAGAACTCGTCCGTCCACTTT.

This clonotype was observed many times. The chain has TRBV20-1 and TRBJ2-5; 7 nucleotides align to TRBD1. The germline V gene encodes CDR1 DFQATT and CDR2 SNEGSKA (reference sequence). The CDR3 extends over 11 amino acids. V dropped 7 bases and J dropped 2; count of bases not matched to a gene: 1. In DNA form, the CDR3 reads TGCAGTGGGGACAGACAAGAGACCCAGTACTTC. This gives the protein CSGDRQETQYF.

V is TRBV6-1 and J is TRBJ2-2; unclear D gene. The CDR3 covers 13 residues. V was cut by 5 bases and J by 11 bases, with 15 bases left in between. The germline V gene has CDR1 MNHNS and CDR2 SASEGT. The CDR3 DNA sequence: TGTGCCAGCAGTCCCTATGCGGTCGGTGAGCTGTTTTTT. Translation gives CASSPYAVGELFF.

V usage is TRBV5-1 and J usage is TRBJ2-3, with 8 bases matching TRBD1. The CDR3 extends over 15 amino acids. Germline V gives CDR1 SGHRS, CDR2 YFSETQ. V dropped 2 bases and J dropped 3; count of bases not matched to a gene: 5. As DNA, the CDR3 is TGCGCCAGCAGCTTACCACAGGGGGGAACAGATACGCAGTATTTT. Translating gives CASSLPQGGTDTQYF. Looking up the rest from reference TRBV5-1 and TRBJ2-3 gives the full variable domain: KAGVTQTPRYLIKTRGQQVTLSCSPISGHRSVSWYQQTPGQGLQFLFEYFSETQRNKGNFPGRFSGRQFSNSRSEMNVSTLELGDSALYLCASSLPQGGTDTQYFGPGTRLTVL.

This clonotype has a count of ten or more. The chain links TRBV2 to TRBJ2-3; 13 positions agree with TRBD2. V lost 5 bases and J lost 7; bases outside the gene matches: 3. The CDR3 loop spans 14 amino acids. Looked up from germline, CDR1 is SNHLY and CDR2 is FYNNEI. CDR3 protein: CASSILAGGNTQYF. DNA for the CDR3: TGTGCCAGCAGTATACTAGCGGGGGGGAATACGCAGTATTTT.

The chain joins TRBV6-2 or TRBV6-3 to TRBJ2-7; D is possibly TRBD1 (6 bases). V was cut by 9 bases and J by 3 bases, with 24 bases left in between. There are 16 residues in the CDR3. Germline V gene lookup returns CDR1 MNHEY and CDR2 SVGEGT. The CDR3: CASSQSWGTSFYEQYF. As DNA, the CDR3 is TGTGCCAGTAGTCAATCCTGGGGGACATCCTTCTACGAGCAGTACTTC.

This clonotype was picked up many times. The genes are TRBV7-9 and TRBJ1-4; no firm D call. CDR1 is SEHNR, CDR2 FQNEAQ, per germline (reference sequence). This CDR3 has 13 amino acids. Trimming shortened V by 5 bases and J by 7 bases, and 11 bases separated the two germline ends. CDR3: CASSPTGGEKLFF. CDR3 DNA sequence: TGTGCCAGCAGCCCCACCGGCGGTGAAAAACTGTTTTTT.

This chain links TRBV20-1 with TRBJ2-2; D remains ambiguous. The germline V and J ends were trimmed by 6 bases and 0 bases, with 8 bases remaining between them. CDR3 length: 13 amino acids. Germline-derived CDR1 and CDR2 are DFQATT and SNEGSKA (reference sequence). The CDR3 loop reads CSAKTTNTGELFF. The CDR3, as DNA: TGCAGTGCCAAGACAACGAACACCGGGGAGCTGTTTTTT.

V and J are TRBV6-1 and TRBJ2-1; TRBD1 agrees at 10 bases. The CDR3 is made up of 19 amino acids. Trimming removed 6 bases from V and 5 bases from J; junction bases left unmatched: 19. Germline CDR1 MNHNS, CDR2 SASEGT. The CDR3, as DNA: TGTGCCAGCAGCAAAAAGGGGGGGACAGGGGTAGTAGTGAACAATGAGCAGTTCTTC. As protein: CASSKKGGTGVVVNNEQFF.

The sample holds a few counts of this clonotype. V and J are TRBV5-4 and TRBJ2-5; 12 nucleotides line up with TRBD2. CDR1 and CDR2 from the germline V gene are SGHNT and YYREEE (reference sequence). Losses at the gene ends were 0 bases for V and 6 bases for J; bases not matched to a gene: 9. CDR3 length: 17 residues. CDR3 protein: CASSLGGPTSGGKTQYF. Here the CDR3 DNA reads TGTGCCAGCAGCTTGGGGGGGCCGACTAGCGGGGGAAAGACCCAGTACTTC.

The chain carries TRBV12-3 or TRBV12-4 and TRBJ2-7, with 9 bases lining up with TRBD1. The CDR3 covers 14 residues. The V and J ends lost 4 bases and 7 bases, in that order; junction bases with no gene match: 8. CDR3 loop: CASSWATGGREQYF. CDR3 nucleotides: TGTGCCAGCAGTTGGGCGACAGGGGGAAGGGAGCAGTACTTC.

This clonotype was recorded many times. The chain employs TRBV6-5 and TRBJ1-1; D is ambiguous. The germline gives CDR1 MNHEY, CDR2 SVGAGI. The CDR3 has 14 residues. V gave up 4 bases and J gave up 5 bases, with 14 bases separating them. Here the CDR3 DNA reads TGTGCCAGCAGTTCGTGGACGGAAAGGACTGAAGCTTTCTTT. It codes for CASSSWTERTEAFF.

This clonotype has ten or more counts. The chain has TRBV6-1 and TRBJ2-5; 11 bases map to TRBD1. CDR1 is MNHNS and CDR2 is SASEGT in the germline V gene. Germline trimming cut 0 bases from V and 1 base from J; bases unmatched to any gene: 4. This CDR3 comprises 17 residues. CDR3 residues: CASSEARDRGVQETQYF. CDR3 nucleotides: TGTGCCAGCAGTGAAGCGAGGGACAGGGGGGTCCAAGAGACCCAGTACTTC.

The CDR3 region is CASIFRSGYNEQFF. CDR3 coding DNA: TGTGCCAGCATCTTTCGGAGCGGTTACAATGAGCAGTTCTTC. The V call is TRBV6-2 or TRBV6-3, the J call TRBJ2-1, with D possibly TRBD2 on 5 matching bases. The germline V gene has CDR1 MNHEY and CDR2 SVGEGT. Trimming took 7 bases from V and 4 from J, leaving 14 bases between them. The CDR3 contains 14 residues.

In its sample, this clonotype was seen many times. The chain recombines TRBV11-3 with TRBJ2-3, with 13 bases lining up with TRBD2. The CDR3 totals 16 residues. J lost 2 bases, V lost 4 bases, and 3 bases had no gene match. CDR1 SGHNT and CDR2 YENEEA come from the germline V gene. The CDR3 DNA follows: TGTGCCAGCAGCTCGGGACTAGCGGGATTCACAGATACGCAGTATTTT. It yields the protein CASSSGLAGFTDTQYF. The full variable domain, with the rest looked up from reference TRBV11-3 and TRBJ2-3, is EAGVVQSPRYKIIEKKQPVAFWCNPISGHNTLYWYLQNLGQGPELLIRYENEEAVDDSQLPKDRFSAERLKGVDSTLKIQPAELGDSAVYLCASSSGLAGFTDTQYFGPGTRLTVL.

The chain carries TRBV29-1 and TRBJ2-1; 10 bases map to TRBD1. V shed 6 bases, J shed 6 bases, and the junction held 8 bases outside the gene matches. Germline assignment: CDR1 SQVTM and CDR2 ANQGSEA. This CDR3 comprises 14 residues. This CDR3 reads CSVHTGDRGNEQFF. The CDR3 nucleotides read TGCAGCGTCCACACGGGGGACAGGGGCAATGAGCAGTTCTTC.

This clonotype was observed a single time. This rearrangement joins TRBV19 to TRBJ2-3; 10 nucleotides align to TRBD2. In germline, CDR1 is LNHDA, CDR2 SQIVND (reference sequence). CDR3 length equals 19 residues. J gave up 3 bases and V 6 bases, and 18 bases lay outside the gene matches. The CDR3 nucleotides read TGTGCCAGTAGACGACCAAGGGCCCGAACTAGCGGGAAAACAGATACGCAGTATTTT. Amino acids: CASRRPRARTSGKTDTQYF.

This clonotype was seen repeatedly, ten times or more. This sequence joins TRBV9 and TRBJ1-1; D might be TRBD1 (6 bases). Trimming pared 3 bases from V and 1 base from J, leaving 10 bases between. CDR1 and CDR2 from the germline V gene are SGDLS and YYNGEE. The CDR3 spans 14 residues. The CDR3 loop reads CASSGGQRNTEAFF. In DNA, the CDR3 is TGTGCCAGCAGCGGCGGACAGAGGAACACTGAAGCTTTCTTT.

This clonotype was seen at least ten times. The J gene is TRBJ1-4, the V gene TRBV5-8; D ambiguous. The CDR3 has 13 amino acids. V was clipped by 4 bases and J by 7 bases, with 11 bases between them. CDR1 and CDR2 from the germline V gene are SGHTS and YDEGEE. The CDR3 DNA reads as TGTGCCAGCAGCCGAAGACGGACTGAAAAACTGTTTTTT. Its translation: CASSRRRTEKLFF.

As regards this clonotype: It may be a read error: a sequence one base away is much more abundant. The chain uses TRBV18 and TRBJ1-2; 10 bases match TRBD1. This CDR3 has 21 residues. In germline, CDR1 is KGHSH, CDR2 LQKENI. CDR3 residues: CTSSTSNFAGQGPHRGYGYTF. The CDR3, as DNA: TGTACCAGCTCAACATCAAATTTCGCGGGACAGGGGCCCCACCGGGGCTATGGCTACACCTTC.

The chain uses TRBV12-3 or TRBV12-4 and TRBJ1-2, with D possibly matching TRBD1 (6 bases). This CDR3 spans 13 amino acids. V dropped 6 bases and J dropped 8 bases, with 16 bases sitting between them. Written as DNA, the CDR3 is TGTGCCAGCAGCAGCACCCCTGGGGGCGGCTACACCTTC. Encoded protein: CASSSTPGGGYTF.

This clonotype was recorded a few times. Its ends do not fully match the called genes, so a read error is possible. The V and J genes are TRBV7-2 and TRBJ1-5; no clear D gene. CDR1 is SGHTA and CDR2 is FQGNSA in the germline V gene. The CDR3 extends over 13 amino acids. CDR3 loop: CASSLVSNQPQHF. The CDR3 DNA sequence: TGTGCCAGCAGCCTCGTCTCCAATCAGCCTCAGCATTTT. Full variable domain (remainder filled in from reference TRBV7-2 and TRBJ1-5): GAGVSQSPSNKVTEKGKDVELRCDPISGHTALYWYRQSLGQGLEFLIYFQGNSAPDKSGLPSDRFSAERTGGSVSTLTIQRTQQEDSAVYLCASSLVSNQPQHFGDGTRLSIL.

This clonotype was counted many times. The chain carries TRBV4-2 and TRBJ1-5; 8 bases align to TRBD1. This CDR3 spans 13 amino acids. Per germline, CDR1 LGHNA and CDR2 YNFKEQ. Losses at the gene ends were 8 bases for V and 7 bases for J; bases not matched to a gene: 7. The CDR3 nucleotides are TGTGCCAGCGCCGGACAGGGAAGGCAGCCCCAGCATTTT. It is translated as CASAGQGRQPQHF.